This passage covers 24 T cell receptor beta chains from one sample sequenced in a study of human T cells and chemical hapten exposure (dated by TCRdb to about 2021). This sample's time point label indicates: patch test 3, about 24 weeks after DPC sensitization. The sample's treatment or condition, from its label and the paper: therapeutic diphenylcyclopropenone sensitization with weekly scalp DPC. Libraries were constructed by RACE. The listed sequencing device is NextSeq 500. In TCRdb, the public reads were trimmed at Q25 with fastp and aligned with MiXCR, with productive beta chains retained. Rows merge per CDR3 protein into single entries with the most common DNA and genes. The sample has around 200,000 distinct CDR3 sequences on record, 24% of them singletons. The ten largest make up 2% to 2.5% of the sample. The sequencing used whole blood, collected in connection with sensitization to the hapten diphenylcyclopropenone (DPC). Receptors originate from a woman aged 40 to 55 with alopecia areata. Some clones in this sample may be carry-over from other donors' samples.

The V call is TRBV5-1, the J call TRBJ2-1; possibly TRBD1 for D (6 bases). The CDR3 has 16 amino acids. Germline V gene lookup returns CDR1 SGHRS and CDR2 YFSETQ. Trimming shortened V by 3 bases and J by 7 bases, and 20 bases separated the two germline ends. This chain's CDR3 is CASSSQGTRVRNEQFF. For the CDR3, the DNA is TGCGCCAGCAGCTCCCAGGGGACACGGGTTAGAAATGAGCAGTTCTTC. Looking up the rest from reference TRBV5-1 and TRBJ2-1 gives the full variable domain: KAGVTQTPRYLIKTRGQQVTLSCSPISGHRSVSWYQQTPGQGLQFLFEYFSETQRNKGNFPGRFSGRQFSNSRSEMNVSTLELGDSALYLCASSSQGTRVRNEQFFGPGTRLTVL.

This rearrangement joins TRBV7-6 to TRBJ2-7, with a tentative D call TRBD2 (6 bases). V lost 5 bases, J lost 2 bases, and 16 bases lay in between. Germline-derived CDR1 and CDR2 are SGHVS and FNYEAQ. The CDR3 spans 15 residues. The CDR3 nucleotides read TGTGCCAGCAGCCCGGGGACTTTCGGGCCCTACGAGCAGTACTTC. Translation: CASSPGTFGPYEQYF.

In its sample, this clonotype was seen a few times. This CDR3 reads CAWGRTHTDTQYF. CDR3 DNA sequence: TGTGCCTGGGGGAGGACCCACACAGATACGCAGTATTTT. The chain employs TRBV30 and TRBJ2-3; possibly TRBD2 for D (6 bases). Germline V CDR1 and CDR2: GTSNPN, SVGIG (reference sequence). The CDR3 is made up of 13 amino acids. V was cut by 5 bases and J by 2 bases, with 11 bases left in between.

This clonotype was detected ten times or more. The V call is TRBV27, the J call TRBJ1-1, with no clear D. This CDR3 has 12 residues. Deletions cut 6 bases from V and 0 bases from J, with 5 bases between. Germline V gives CDR1 MNHEY, CDR2 SMNVEV (reference sequence). CDR3: CASRTVNTEAFF. The CDR3 DNA follows: TGTGCCAGCAGGACCGTGAACACTGAAGCTTTCTTT.

This clonotype was seen only a few times. J is TRBJ1-2 and V is TRBV19; no clear D. CDR3 length equals 13 residues. The germline V gene encodes CDR1 LNHDA and CDR2 SQIVND (reference sequence). The ends were cut back, 8 bases at V and 4 bases at J, with 14 bases in the middle. The CDR3 region has the DNA TGTGCCAGTGTGTCAGACCGAGGCTATGGCTACACCTTC. Translated, it gives CASVSDRGYGYTF.

This clonotype appeared a few times. The chain has TRBV29-1 and TRBJ1-2; possibly TRBD1 for D (6 bases). V was shortened by 6 bases and J by 4 bases, with 9 bases between the two germline ends. The germline CDR1 and CDR2 sequences are SQVTM and ANQGSEA. The CDR3 consists of 11 residues. The CDR3 loop is CSVTGSYGYTF. As DNA, the CDR3 is TGCAGCGTGACAGGAAGCTATGGCTACACCTTC.

The V call is TRBV11-2, the J call TRBJ2-5, with 12 bases fitting TRBD2. The V gene end was trimmed by 5 bases and the J gene end by 6 bases; junction bases not matched to a gene: 13. This CDR3 region has 17 residues. Germline V gene sequence: CDR1 SGHAT, CDR2 FQNNGV. CDR3 in amino acids: CASSQRTSGNRGQTQYF. CDR3 sequence (DNA): TGTGCCAGCAGCCAAAGGACTAGCGGGAATCGTGGTCAGACCCAGTACTTC.

The J gene is TRBJ2-1, the V gene TRBV7-2; tentative D call: TRBD2 (6 bases). This CDR3 has 13 amino acids. V lost 5 bases to trimming and J lost 9 bases, with 14 bases between them. Germline V gives CDR1 SGHTA, CDR2 FQGNSA. CDR3 in amino acids: CASSPGLYGEQFF. The DNA of the CDR3 is TGTGCCAGCAGCCCGGGACTCTACGGTGAGCAGTTCTTC.

This clonotype was picked up a small number of times. The rearrangement links TRBV3-1 to TRBJ2-3, with TRBD2 matching 12 bases. The CDR3 consists of 16 residues. Germline V gene lookup returns CDR1 LGHDT and CDR2 YNNKEL (reference sequence). J lost 3 bases, V lost 6 bases, and 7 bases had no gene match. CDR3 loop: CASSLAGGPRTDTQYF. For the CDR3, the DNA is TGTGCCAGCAGTCTAGCGGGAGGGCCACGTACAGATACGCAGTATTTT.

This clonotype was recorded at least ten times. The chain is built from TRBV29-1 and TRBJ1-2; D not certain. This CDR3 has 14 residues. Germline CDR1 reads SQVTM; CDR2 reads ANQGSEA. With 0 bases removed from V and 8 bases from J, the gap between germline ends came to 16 bases. The CDR3 loop reads CSVEDTKGGRGYTF. The CDR3 DNA follows: TGCAGCGTTGAAGATACGAAGGGAGGTCGGGGCTACACCTTC.

The chain employs TRBV28 and TRBJ2-7; D is ambiguous. Per germline, CDR1 MDHEN and CDR2 SYDVKM. This CDR3 contains 12 residues. V shed 5 bases and J shed 2 bases, with 7 bases lying between them. The CDR3 region has the DNA TGTGCCAGCAGTGCTAGAGCCTACGAGCAGTACTTC. Residues: CASSARAYEQYF.

This rearrangement joins TRBV20-1 to TRBJ2-2, with 8 bases identical to TRBD1. Germline V gene sequence: CDR1 DFQATT, CDR2 SNEGSKA (reference sequence). This CDR3 has 13 residues. Trimming removed 6 bases from V and 4 bases from J; junction bases left unmatched: 4. CDR3 DNA sequence: TGCAGTGCGATGGACAGGGTCACCGGGGAGCTGTTTTTT. This gives the protein CSAMDRVTGELFF.

The CDR3: CASSPAGSSYNEQFF. Here the CDR3 DNA reads TGTGCCAGCAGCCCAGCAGGGAGCTCCTACAATGAGCAGTTCTTC. The chain links TRBV6-2 or TRBV6-3 to TRBJ2-1; D is possibly TRBD1 or TRBD2 (5 bases each). CDR3 size: 15 residues. V dropped 6 bases and J dropped 0 bases, with 12 bases sitting between them. The germline gives CDR1 MNHEY, CDR2 SVGEGT.

V is TRBV6-5 and J is TRBJ2-7; D unclear. Trimming took off 2 bases at V and 2 bases at J, with 10 bases between the two ends. This CDR3 spans 14 amino acids. Germline loops: CDR1 MNHEY, CDR2 SVGAGI. For the CDR3, the DNA is TGTGCCAGCAGTTACACCCCGACCCCCTACGAGCAGTACTTC. Its protein product is CASSYTPTPYEQYF.

The V and J genes are TRBV6-5 and TRBJ2-1; TRBD2 agrees at 13 bases. The germline CDR1 and CDR2 sequences are MNHEY and SVGAGI. The junction had 11 bases not matched to a gene; V was cut back by 3 bases and J by 9 bases. The CDR3 contains 17 residues. The CDR3: CASSYSIWTSGRGEQFF. CDR3 nucleotide sequence: TGTGCCAGCAGTTATTCGATCTGGACTAGCGGGAGAGGTGAGCAGTTCTTC.

This clonotype was seen only a few times. The rearrangement uses TRBV4-2 and TRBJ1-5; D remains unclear. Germline V gene data show CDR1 as LGHNA and CDR2 as YNFKEQ. The CDR3 covers 18 residues. V lost 0 bases, J lost 0 bases, and 15 bases lay in between. CDR3 amino acids: CASSQEGSTYYSNQPQHF. The CDR3 region has the DNA TGTGCCAGCAGCCAAGAGGGCAGCACCTACTATAGCAATCAGCCCCAGCATTTT.

The chain employs TRBV29-1 and TRBJ1-2; no definite D call. The CDR3 is made up of 16 amino acids. Germline V gives CDR1 SQVTM, CDR2 ANQGSEA. The germline V and J ends were trimmed by 0 bases and 4 bases, with 18 bases remaining between them. The CDR3 loop is CSVEDSIGPTPYGYTF. The CDR3, as DNA: TGCAGCGTTGAAGATAGTATCGGACCGACACCCTATGGCTACACCTTC.

This clonotype showed up just a few times. The gene calls are TRBV12-3 or TRBV12-4 and TRBJ1-6; D is ambiguous. The V end lost 8 bases, the J end lost 5 bases, and 13 bases lay between the germline ends. CDR3 length: 14 amino acids. In DNA form, the CDR3 reads TGTGCCAGCCGACTTGGAGGGAATAATTCACCCCTCCACTTT. Protein sequence: CASRLGGNNSPLHF.

This clonotype was recorded a few times. V is TRBV12-3 or TRBV12-4 and J is TRBJ2-5, with 8 bases identical to TRBD1. The CDR3 totals 13 residues. J gave up 10 bases and V 4 bases, and 8 bases lay outside the gene matches. The CDR3 here is CASSSGQGLLQYF. DNA of the CDR3: TGTGCCAGCAGTTCCGGACAGGGATTGCTCCAGTACTTC.

This clonotype showed up just once. The chain carries TRBV6-4 and TRBJ2-4; no firm D call. The CDR3 spans 13 residues. CDR1 is MRHNA, CDR2 SNTAGT, per germline. V was shortened by 6 bases and J by 6 bases, with 12 bases between the two germline ends. CDR3 coding DNA: TGTGCCAGCAGCCTCCGACCGGGAAACATTCAGTACTTC. As protein: CASSLRPGNIQYF.

V is TRBV5-1 and J is TRBJ1-1; 7 positions match TRBD1. The CDR3 extends over 14 amino acids. Germline V gives CDR1 SGHRS, CDR2 YFSETQ. The V and J ends lost 4 bases and 1 base, in that order; junction bases with no gene match: 4. CDR3: CASSLQGTNTEAFF. The CDR3 nucleotides are TGCGCCAGCAGCCTACAGGGGACGAACACTGAAGCTTTCTTT.

This clonotype was counted a few times. The chain couples TRBV6-5 to TRBJ2-1; a weak D match, TRBD1 (5 bases). With 8 bases removed from V and 7 bases from J, the gap between germline ends came to 15 bases. The CDR3 runs to 13 residues. Germline-derived CDR1 and CDR2 are MNHEY and SVGAGI. The CDR3 loop is CASHHGQVNEQFF. The CDR3 nucleotides are TGTGCCAGCCACCATGGACAAGTAAATGAGCAGTTCTTC.

This rearrangement joins TRBV4-2 to TRBJ2-6, with TRBD2 as a possible D gene (5 bases). CDR3 length: 12 residues. Trimming stripped 0 bases from V and 13 bases from J, with 7 bases between. Germline V gene sequence: CDR1 LGHNA, CDR2 YNFKEQ. This chain's CDR3 is CASSQDRRVLTF. CDR3 DNA: TGTGCCAGCAGCCAAGATCGGAGGGTCCTGACTTTC.

V gene TRBV5-1 combines with J gene TRBJ1-1; D ambiguous. The CDR3 spans 15 residues. V was clipped by 0 bases and J by 1 base, with 10 bases between them. Germline loops: CDR1 SGHRS, CDR2 YFSETQ. Here the CDR3 DNA reads TGCGCCAGCAGCTTGGTATCGGCAAGGAACACTGAAGCTTTCTTT. This gives the protein CASSLVSARNTEAFF.